The entry below describes one TCR beta chain. The data originate from a study of T-cell reconstitution after alpha-beta-depleted transplantation in children. The TCRbeta library incorporated unique molecular identifiers. TCRdb re-called the PCR reads through MiXCR, storing one row per CDR3 protein. Found here are about 200,000 distinct CDR3 sequences, roughly a sixth of them singletons; the top ten hold about 41%. CDR1 is LGHNA and CDR2 is YNFKEQ in the germline V gene. The CDR3 totals 17 residues. V was clipped by 1 base and J by 2 bases; unmatched bases: 7. The chain recombines TRBV4-2 with TRBJ1-5; 8 bases map to TRBD1. This receptor was identified in a male patient aged 2 to 9 who had a stem cell transplant for acute lymphoblastic leukemia, so the T cells may come from the graft donor. The source material was PBMCs, mostly from graft donor cells, sampled 360 days after TCRalphabeta/CD19-depleted stem cell transplant. The CDR3 loop reads CASSQVYRGIGNQPQHF. The CDR3 bases are TGTGCCAGCAGCCAAGTTTACAGGGGGATCGGCAATCAGCCCCAGCATTTT.